This TCR beta chain derives from a study of STAT5B mutations in CD4+ large granular lymphocyte leukemia. Study-wide context: Among healthy donors, a particular HLA allele went with more CDR3 'QG' motifs. Study-level findings and limits: No patients shared main leukemic clonotypes, though around 25% appeared at low frequency elsewhere.

V was pared by 4 bases and J by 10 bases, with 18 bases between. Per the germline V gene, CDR1 is SGHDT and CDR2 is YYEEEE. This CDR3 has 15 amino acids. Comment on this clone: Its matching antigen is unknown.

Clones were read by immunoSEQ multiplex PCR, and TCRdb kept only the in-frame ones, dropping some. This table holds approximately 25,000 clones, 74% found once. The chain couples TRBV5-6 to TRBJ1-6; D is ambiguous. Sequencing was performed on CD4+ T cells from blood buffy coats. The source of this sequence is a human donor in good health. CDR3 amino acids: CASSPGLTSSSPLHF. CDR3 nucleotides: TGTGCCAGCAGCCCCGGGTTAACCTCTAGCTCACCCCTCCACTTT.